The entry below describes one T cell receptor (beta chain). The target antigen is unknown. The trim removed 5 bases at V and 9 bases at J, leaving 7 bases unmatched. The CDR3 has 14 residues. In germline, CDR1 is MNHEY, CDR2 SMNVEV (reference sequence). This sample was taken from a study of cytomegalovirus exposure and HLA in healthy donors. General study points: Cytomegalovirus status was reportedly diagnosed by the classifier with high sensitivity and specificity. Roughly even sequencing depth across donors was the assumption behind the presence/absence analyses.

Unrecorded immune exposure was likely among donors, who were nominally healthy when sampled. PCR was performed using 60 Vbeta and 13 Jbeta primers. In the original processing: Per a later analysis, the number of unique TCR beta chains was approximately 80 million, of which 10 million to 11 million were shared. Profiled with immunoSEQ multiplex PCR; TCRdb holds only in-frame clones, not every one. The D gene and trimming were derived from the DNA, and the V and J assignments and clone size from that table. The profile covers about 140,000 clones, with more than 55% appearing a single time and under 7.5% taken by the ten largest.

This TCR was sampled from a woman in her sixties in good health and CMV-seronegative. The rearrangement uses TRBV27 and TRBJ2-1, with 10 bases identical to TRBD2. The sequencing input was PBMCs. CDR3: CASSIPGLAPEQFF. CDR3 bases: TGTGCCAGCAGTATTCCGGGACTAGCGCCTGAGCAGTTCTTC.